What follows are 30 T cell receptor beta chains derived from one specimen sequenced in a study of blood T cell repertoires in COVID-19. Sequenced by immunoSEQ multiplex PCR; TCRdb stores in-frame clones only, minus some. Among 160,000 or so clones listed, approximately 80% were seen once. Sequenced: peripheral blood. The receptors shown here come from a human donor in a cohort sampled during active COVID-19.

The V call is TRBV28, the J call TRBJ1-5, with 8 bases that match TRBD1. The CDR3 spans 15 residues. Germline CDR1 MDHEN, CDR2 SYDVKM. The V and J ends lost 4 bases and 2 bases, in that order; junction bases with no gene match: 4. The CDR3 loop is CASSSQTGGNQPQHF. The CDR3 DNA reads TGTGCCAGCAGTTCGCAGACAGGGGGCAATCAGCCCCAGCATTTT.

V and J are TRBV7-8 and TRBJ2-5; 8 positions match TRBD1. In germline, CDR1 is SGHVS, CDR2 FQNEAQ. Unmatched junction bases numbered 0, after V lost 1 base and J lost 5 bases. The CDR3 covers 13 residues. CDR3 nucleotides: TGTGCCAGCAGCTTAGACAGGGGGGAGACCCAGTACTTC. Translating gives CASSLDRGETQYF.

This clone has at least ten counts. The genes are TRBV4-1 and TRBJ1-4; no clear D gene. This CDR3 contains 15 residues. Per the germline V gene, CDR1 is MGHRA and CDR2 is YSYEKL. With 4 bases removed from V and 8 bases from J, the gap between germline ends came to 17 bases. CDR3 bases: TGCGCCAGCAGCCTCGGGAGCATACGACGAGAAAAACTGTTTTTT. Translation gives CASSLGSIRREKLFF.

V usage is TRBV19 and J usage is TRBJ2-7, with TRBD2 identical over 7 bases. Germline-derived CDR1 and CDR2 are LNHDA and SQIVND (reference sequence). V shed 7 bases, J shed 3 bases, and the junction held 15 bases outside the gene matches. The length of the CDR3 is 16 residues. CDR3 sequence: CASTKRARGGFYEQYF. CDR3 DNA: TGTGCCAGTACCAAACGAGCTCGGGGAGGGTTCTACGAGCAGTACTTC.

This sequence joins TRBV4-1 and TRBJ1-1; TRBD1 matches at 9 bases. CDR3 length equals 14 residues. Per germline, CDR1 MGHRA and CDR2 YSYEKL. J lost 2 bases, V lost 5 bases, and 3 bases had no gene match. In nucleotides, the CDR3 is TGCGCCAGCAGCAGGACAGGGGATAACACTGAAGCTTTCTTT. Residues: CASSRTGDNTEAFF.

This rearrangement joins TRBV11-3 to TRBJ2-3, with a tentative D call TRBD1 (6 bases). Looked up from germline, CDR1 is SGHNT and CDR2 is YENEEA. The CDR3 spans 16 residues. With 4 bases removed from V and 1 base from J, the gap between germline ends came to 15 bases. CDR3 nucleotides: TGTGCCAGCAGCTCCCGCACAGGGTTGGGCACAGATACGCAGTATTTT. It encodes CASSSRTGLGTDTQYF.

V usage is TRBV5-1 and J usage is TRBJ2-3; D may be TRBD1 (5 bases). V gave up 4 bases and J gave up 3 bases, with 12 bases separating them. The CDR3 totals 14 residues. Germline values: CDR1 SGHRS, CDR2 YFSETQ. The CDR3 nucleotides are TGCGCCAGCAGCCCTTTCCAGGGTACAGATACGCAGTATTTT. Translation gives CASSPFQGTDTQYF.

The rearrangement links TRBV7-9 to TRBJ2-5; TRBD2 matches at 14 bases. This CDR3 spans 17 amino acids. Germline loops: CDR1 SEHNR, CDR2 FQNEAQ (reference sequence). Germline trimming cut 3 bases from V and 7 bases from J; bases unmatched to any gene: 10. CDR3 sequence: CASSLARTSGGPWTQYF. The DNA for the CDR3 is TGTGCCAGCAGCTTGGCGCGGACTAGCGGGGGGCCCTGGACCCAGTACTTC.

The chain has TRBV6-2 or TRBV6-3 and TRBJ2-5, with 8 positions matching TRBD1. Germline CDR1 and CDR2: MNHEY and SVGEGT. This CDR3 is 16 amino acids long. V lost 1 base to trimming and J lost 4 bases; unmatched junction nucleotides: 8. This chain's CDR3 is CASSYLGRGRGETQYF. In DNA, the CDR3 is TGTGCCAGCAGTTACTTGGGCAGGGGGCGAGGAGAGACCCAGTACTTC.

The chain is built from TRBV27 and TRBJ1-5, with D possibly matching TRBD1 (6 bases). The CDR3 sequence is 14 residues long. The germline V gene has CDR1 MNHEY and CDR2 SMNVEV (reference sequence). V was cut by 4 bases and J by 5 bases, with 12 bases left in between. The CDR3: CASSSTGPHQPQHF. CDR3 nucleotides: TGTGCCAGCAGTTCGACAGGTCCGCATCAGCCCCAGCATTTT.

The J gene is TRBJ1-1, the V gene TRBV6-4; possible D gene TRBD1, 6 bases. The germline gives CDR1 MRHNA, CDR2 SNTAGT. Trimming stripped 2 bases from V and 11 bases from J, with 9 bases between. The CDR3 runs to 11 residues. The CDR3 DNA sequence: TGTGCCAGCAGTGACGGGGGGGGCGCTTTCTTT. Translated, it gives CASSDGGGAFF.

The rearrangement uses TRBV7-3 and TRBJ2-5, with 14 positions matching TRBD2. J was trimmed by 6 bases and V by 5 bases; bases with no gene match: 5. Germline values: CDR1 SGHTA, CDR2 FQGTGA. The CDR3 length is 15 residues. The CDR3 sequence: CASSEGTSGGKTQYF. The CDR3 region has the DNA TGTGCCAGCAGCGAGGGGACTAGCGGGGGAAAGACCCAGTACTTC.

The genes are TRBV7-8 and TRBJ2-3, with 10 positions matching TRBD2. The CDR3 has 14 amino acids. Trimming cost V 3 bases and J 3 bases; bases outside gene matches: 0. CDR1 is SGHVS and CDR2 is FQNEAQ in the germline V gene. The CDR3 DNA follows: TGTGCCAGCAGCTTGGGACTAGCGACAGATACGCAGTATTTT. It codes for CASSLGLATDTQYF. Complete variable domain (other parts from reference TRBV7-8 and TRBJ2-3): GAGVSQSPRYKVAKRGQDVALRCDPISGHVSLFWYQQALGQGPEFLTYFQNEAQLDKSGLPSDRFFAERPEGSVSTLKIQRTQQEDSAVYLCASSLGLATDTQYFGPGTRLTVL.

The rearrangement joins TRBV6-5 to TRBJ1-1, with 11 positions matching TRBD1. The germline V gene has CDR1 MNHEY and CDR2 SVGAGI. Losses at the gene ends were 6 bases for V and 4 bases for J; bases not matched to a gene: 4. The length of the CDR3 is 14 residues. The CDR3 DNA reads TGTGCCAGCAGGGGGGGACAGGGGGTCACTGAAGCTTTCTTT. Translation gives CASRGGQGVTEAFF.

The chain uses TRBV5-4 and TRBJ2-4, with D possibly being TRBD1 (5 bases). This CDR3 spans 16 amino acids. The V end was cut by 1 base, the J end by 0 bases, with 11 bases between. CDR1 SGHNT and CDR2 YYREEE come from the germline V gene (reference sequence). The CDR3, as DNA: TGTGCCAGCAGCTTGAGTGGGGCCCTAGCCAAAAACATTCAGTACTTC. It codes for CASSLSGALAKNIQYF.

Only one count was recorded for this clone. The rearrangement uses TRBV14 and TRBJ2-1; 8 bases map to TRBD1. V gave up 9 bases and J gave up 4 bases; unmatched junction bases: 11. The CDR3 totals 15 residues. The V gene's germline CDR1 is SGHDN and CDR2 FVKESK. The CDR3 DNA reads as TGTGCCAGTGGACCGGCAGGGGGCATATACAATGAGCAGTTCTTC. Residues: CASGPAGGIYNEQFF.

In DNA, the CDR3 is TGCAGCGTCCCACAGGGGGCCGGTGAGCAGTTCTTC. Residues: CSVPQGAGEQFF. The chain has TRBV29-1 and TRBJ2-1, with TRBD1 matching over 9 bases. CDR3 length equals 12 residues. The V segment lost 6 bases and the J segment 9 bases; nucleotides outside the gene matches: 6. CDR1 SQVTM and CDR2 ANQGSEA come from the germline V gene.

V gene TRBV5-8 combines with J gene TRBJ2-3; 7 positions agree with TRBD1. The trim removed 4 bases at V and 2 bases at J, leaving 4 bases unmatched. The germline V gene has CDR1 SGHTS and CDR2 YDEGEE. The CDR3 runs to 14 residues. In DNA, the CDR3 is TGTGCCAGCAGCCGACAGGGTGACACAGATACGCAGTATTTT. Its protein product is CASSRQGDTDTQYF.

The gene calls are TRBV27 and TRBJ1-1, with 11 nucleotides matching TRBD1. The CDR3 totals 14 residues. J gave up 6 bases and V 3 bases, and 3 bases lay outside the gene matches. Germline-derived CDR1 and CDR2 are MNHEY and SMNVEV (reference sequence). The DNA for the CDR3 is TGTGCCAGCAGTTTTAGGGGACAGGGGGCTGAAGCTTTCTTT. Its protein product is CASSFRGQGAEAFF.

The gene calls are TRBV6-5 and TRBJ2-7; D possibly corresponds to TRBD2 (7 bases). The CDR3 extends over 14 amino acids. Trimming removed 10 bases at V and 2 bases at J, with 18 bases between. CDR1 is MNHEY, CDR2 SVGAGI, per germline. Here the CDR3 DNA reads TGTGCCACACATCCCGGGGGGCAGACCTACGAGCAGTACTTC. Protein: CATHPGGQTYEQYF.

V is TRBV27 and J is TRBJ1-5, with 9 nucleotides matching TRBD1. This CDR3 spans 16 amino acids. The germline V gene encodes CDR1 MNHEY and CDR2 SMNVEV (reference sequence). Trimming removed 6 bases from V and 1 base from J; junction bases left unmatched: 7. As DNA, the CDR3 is TGTGCCAGCAGCCAACTCGGACAGGGGAGCAATCAGCCCCAGCATTTT. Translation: CASSQLGQGSNQPQHF.

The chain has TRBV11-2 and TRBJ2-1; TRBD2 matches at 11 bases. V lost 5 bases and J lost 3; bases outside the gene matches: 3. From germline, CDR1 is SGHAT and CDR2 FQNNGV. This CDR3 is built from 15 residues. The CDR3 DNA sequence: TGTGCCAGCAGCCAGCTAGCGGGAGGCTACAATGAGCAGTTCTTC. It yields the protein CASSQLAGGYNEQFF.

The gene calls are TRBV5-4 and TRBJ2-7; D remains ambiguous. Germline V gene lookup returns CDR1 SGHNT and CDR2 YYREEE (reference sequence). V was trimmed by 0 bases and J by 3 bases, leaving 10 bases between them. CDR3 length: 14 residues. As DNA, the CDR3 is TGTGCCAGCAGCTTGGGTCACAGAAACTACGAGCAGTACTTC. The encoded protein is CASSLGHRNYEQYF.

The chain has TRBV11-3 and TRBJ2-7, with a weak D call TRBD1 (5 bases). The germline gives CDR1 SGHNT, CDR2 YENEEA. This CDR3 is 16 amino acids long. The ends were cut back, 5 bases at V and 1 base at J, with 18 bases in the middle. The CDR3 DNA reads TGTGCCAGCAGCCCTGGAAGAGCAGGGTTATCCTACGAGCAGTACTTC. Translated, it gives CASSPGRAGLSYEQYF.

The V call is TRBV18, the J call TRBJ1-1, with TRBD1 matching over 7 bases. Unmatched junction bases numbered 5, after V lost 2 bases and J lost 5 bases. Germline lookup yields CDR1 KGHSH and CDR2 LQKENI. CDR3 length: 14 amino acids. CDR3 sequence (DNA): TGTGCCAGCTCACCAGACAGGGTTAAGACTGAAGCTTTCTTT. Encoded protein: CASSPDRVKTEAFF.

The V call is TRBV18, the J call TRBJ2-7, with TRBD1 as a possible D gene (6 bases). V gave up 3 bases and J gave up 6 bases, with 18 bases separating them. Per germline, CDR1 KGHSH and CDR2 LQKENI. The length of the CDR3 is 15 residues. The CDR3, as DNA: TGTGCCAGCTCACCCCGGGACACAGGGCAGGGCGAGCAGTACTTC. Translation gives CASSPRDTGQGEQYF.

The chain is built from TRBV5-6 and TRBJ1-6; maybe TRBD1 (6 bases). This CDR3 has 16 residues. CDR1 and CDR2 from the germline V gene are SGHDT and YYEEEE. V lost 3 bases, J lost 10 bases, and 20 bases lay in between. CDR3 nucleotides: TGTGCCAGCAGCTATTTAGACGGGGGGCGAGTCTCACCCCTCCACTTT. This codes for CASSYLDGGRVSPLHF.

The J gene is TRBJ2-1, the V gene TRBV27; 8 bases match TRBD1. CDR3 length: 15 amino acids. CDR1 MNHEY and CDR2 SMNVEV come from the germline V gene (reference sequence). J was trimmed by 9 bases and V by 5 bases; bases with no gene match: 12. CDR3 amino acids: CASSPSGTGLAEQFF. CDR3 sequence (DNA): TGTGCCAGCAGTCCCTCCGGGACAGGTTTGGCTGAGCAGTTCTTC.

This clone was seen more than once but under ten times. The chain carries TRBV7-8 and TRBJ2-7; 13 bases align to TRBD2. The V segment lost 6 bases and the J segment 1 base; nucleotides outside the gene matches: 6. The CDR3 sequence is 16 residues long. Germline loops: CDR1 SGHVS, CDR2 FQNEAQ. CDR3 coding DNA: TGTGCCAGCAGTTCCCGGACTAGCGGGGGATCCTACGAGCAGTACTTC. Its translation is CASSSRTSGGSYEQYF.

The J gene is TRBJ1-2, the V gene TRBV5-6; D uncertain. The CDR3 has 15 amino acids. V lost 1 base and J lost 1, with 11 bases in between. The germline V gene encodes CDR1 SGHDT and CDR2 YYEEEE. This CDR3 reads CASSLLAEVNYGYTF. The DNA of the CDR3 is TGTGCCAGCAGCTTGCTGGCAGAAGTTAACTATGGCTACACCTTC.